A single sample gave rise to the 3 T cell receptor beta chains below, sequenced in a study of CD8 T cells in Susac syndrome. An amount of RNA that ranged from roughly 0.45 to 1 ug was reverse transcribed with random hexamers. TCRdb re-called the immunoSEQ multiplex PCR reads with MiXCR, one entry per CDR3 protein. The sample has about 29,000 distinct CDR3 sequences, roughly 92% seen once. Sequencing input: CD8+ T cells from PBMCs. Receptors were obtained from a human donor in good health.

The rearrangement uses TRBV14 and TRBJ2-7, with TRBD1 as a possible D gene (5 bases). The V and J ends lost 2 bases and 3 bases respectively, with 8 bases between them. The CDR3 sequence is 13 residues long. Germline V gene lookup returns CDR1 SGHDN and CDR2 FVKESK. CDR3 in amino acids: CASSQKTDYEQYF. Written as DNA, the CDR3 is TGTGCCAGCAGCCAAAAGACAGACTACGAGCAGTACTTC.

The chain links TRBV29-1 to TRBJ2-7, with D unresolved. V lost 5 bases, J lost 1 base, and 12 bases lay in between. CDR3 length: 13 residues. Germline CDR1 and CDR2: SQVTM and ANQGSEA. Here the CDR3 DNA reads TGCAGCGTTATAATTGGACCTTCCTACGAGCAGTACTTC. This translates into CSVIIGPSYEQYF.

The chain employs TRBV20-1 and TRBJ2-1; D gene ambiguous. V dropped 1 base and J dropped 2 bases, with 12 bases sitting between them. The CDR3 covers 15 residues. Germline V gene sequence: CDR1 DFQATT, CDR2 SNEGSKA (reference sequence). The CDR3 coding sequence is TGCAGTGCTAGAGTAAGAGTCACAGCCTACAATGAGCAGTTCTTC. This encodes CSARVRVTAYNEQFF.